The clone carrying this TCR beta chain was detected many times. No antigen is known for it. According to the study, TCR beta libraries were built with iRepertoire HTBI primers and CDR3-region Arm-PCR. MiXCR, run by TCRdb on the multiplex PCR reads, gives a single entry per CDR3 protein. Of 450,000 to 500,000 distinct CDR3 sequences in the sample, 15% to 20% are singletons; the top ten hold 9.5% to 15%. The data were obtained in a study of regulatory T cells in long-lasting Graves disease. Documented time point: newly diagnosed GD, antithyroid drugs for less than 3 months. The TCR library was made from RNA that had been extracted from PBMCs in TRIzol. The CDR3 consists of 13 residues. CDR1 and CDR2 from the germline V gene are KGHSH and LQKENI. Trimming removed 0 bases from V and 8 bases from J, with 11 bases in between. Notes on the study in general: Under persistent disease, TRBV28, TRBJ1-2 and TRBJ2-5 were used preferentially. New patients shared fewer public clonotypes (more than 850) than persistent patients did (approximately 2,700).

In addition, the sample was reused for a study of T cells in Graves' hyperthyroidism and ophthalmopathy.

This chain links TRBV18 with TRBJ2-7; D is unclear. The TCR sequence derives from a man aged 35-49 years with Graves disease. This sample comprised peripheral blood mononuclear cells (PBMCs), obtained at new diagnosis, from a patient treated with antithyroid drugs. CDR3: CASSPPSTRKQYF. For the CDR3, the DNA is TGTGCCAGCTCACCACCGTCTACTCGCAAGCAGTACTTC.